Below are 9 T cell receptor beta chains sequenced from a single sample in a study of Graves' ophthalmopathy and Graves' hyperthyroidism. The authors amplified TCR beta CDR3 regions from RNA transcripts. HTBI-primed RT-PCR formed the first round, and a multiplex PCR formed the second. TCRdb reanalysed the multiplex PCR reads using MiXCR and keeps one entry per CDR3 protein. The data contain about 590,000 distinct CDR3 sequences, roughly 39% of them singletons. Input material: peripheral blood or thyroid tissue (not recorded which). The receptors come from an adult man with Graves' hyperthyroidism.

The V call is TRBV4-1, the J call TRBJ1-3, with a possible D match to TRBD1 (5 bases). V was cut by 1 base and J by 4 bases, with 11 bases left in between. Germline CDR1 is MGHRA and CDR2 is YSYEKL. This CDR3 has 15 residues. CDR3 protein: CASSQGRGSGNTIYF. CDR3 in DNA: TGCGCCAGCAGCCAAGGGAGGGGCTCGGGAAACACCATATATTTT.

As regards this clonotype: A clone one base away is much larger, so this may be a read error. The CDR3 DNA follows: TGCGCCAGCAGCCAGGAGAGCTCCTACAAGCAGTACTTC. It translates to CASSQESSYKQYF. The chain carries TRBV4-1 and TRBJ2-7; D is ambiguous. The CDR3 consists of 13 residues. Germline V CDR1 and CDR2: MGHRA, YSYEKL.

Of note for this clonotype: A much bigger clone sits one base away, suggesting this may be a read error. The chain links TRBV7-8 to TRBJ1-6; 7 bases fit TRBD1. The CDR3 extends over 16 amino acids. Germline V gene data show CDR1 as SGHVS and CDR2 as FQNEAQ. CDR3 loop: CASSSTGVPYNSPLRF. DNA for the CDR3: TGTGCCAGCAGCTCTACAGGGGTCCCCTATAATTCACCCCTCCGCTTT.

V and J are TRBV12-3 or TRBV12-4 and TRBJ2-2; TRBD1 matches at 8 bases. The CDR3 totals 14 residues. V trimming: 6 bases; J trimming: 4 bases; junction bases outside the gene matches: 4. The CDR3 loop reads CASRRTGPTGELFF. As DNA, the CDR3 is TGTGCCAGCAGAAGGACAGGGCCCACCGGGGAGCTGTTTTTT.

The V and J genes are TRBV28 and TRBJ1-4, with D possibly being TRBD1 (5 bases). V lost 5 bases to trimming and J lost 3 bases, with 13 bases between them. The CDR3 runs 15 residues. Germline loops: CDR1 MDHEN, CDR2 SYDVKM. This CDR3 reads CASSLPGGANEKLFF. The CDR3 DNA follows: TGTGCCAGCAGTCTCCCCGGGGGGGCTAATGAAAAACTGTTTTTT.

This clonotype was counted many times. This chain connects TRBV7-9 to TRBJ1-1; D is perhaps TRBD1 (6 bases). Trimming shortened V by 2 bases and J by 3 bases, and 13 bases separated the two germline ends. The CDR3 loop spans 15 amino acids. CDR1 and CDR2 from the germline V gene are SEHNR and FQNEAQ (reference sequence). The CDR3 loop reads CASSLLQGQYTEAFF. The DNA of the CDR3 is TGTGCCAGCAGCTTACTACAGGGTCAATACACTGAAGCTTTCTTT. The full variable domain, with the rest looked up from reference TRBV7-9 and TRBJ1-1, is DTGVSQNPRHKITKRGQNVTFRCDPISEHNRLYWYRQTLGQGPEFLTYFQNEAQLEKSRLLSDRFSAERPKGSFSTLEIQRTEQGDSAMYLCASSLLQGQYTEAFFGQGTRLTVV.

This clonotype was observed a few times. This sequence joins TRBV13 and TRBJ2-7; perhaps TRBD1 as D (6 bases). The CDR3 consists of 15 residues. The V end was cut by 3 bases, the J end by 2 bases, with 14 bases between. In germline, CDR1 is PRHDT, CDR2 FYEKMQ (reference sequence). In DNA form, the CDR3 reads TGTGCCAGCAGCTTCGGCCGTGGACAGCCCTACGAGCAGTACTTC. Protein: CASSFGRGQPYEQYF.

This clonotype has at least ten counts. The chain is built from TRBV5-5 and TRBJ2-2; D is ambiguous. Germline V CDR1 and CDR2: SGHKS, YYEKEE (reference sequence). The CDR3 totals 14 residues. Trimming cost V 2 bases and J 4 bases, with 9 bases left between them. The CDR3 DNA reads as TGTGCCAGCAGCTTCCTCCTTAGCACCGGGGAGCTGTTTTTT. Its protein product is CASSFLLSTGELFF.

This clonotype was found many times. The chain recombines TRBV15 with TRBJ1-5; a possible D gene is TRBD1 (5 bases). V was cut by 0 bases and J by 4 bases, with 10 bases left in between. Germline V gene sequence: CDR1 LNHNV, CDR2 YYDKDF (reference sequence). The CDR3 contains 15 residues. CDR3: CATSRDRRGNQPQHF. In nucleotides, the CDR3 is TGTGCCACCAGCAGAGATCGGCGGGGGAATCAGCCCCAGCATTTT.